The present entry profiles one T cell receptor (beta chain) with its context. Its antigen remains unknown. The CDR3 consists of 15 residues. The germline CDR1 and CDR2 sequences are MNHEY and SMNVEV (reference sequence). This specimen comes from a study of blood T cells in healthy people across ages. Overall study results and limits: Higher diversity and more naive CD4+ cells were features of long-lived donors, compared to aged donors. Naive T cell percentage showed a strong correlation with the diversity of TCR beta.

Next came a second PCR, run for about 6 to 12 cycles, which used a sample-barcoded 5' primer along with a J-beta primer mix. Each TCR beta cDNA got a 12-nucleotide random molecular identifier. CDR3-containing paired-end reads numbering at least 2.5 million came from each sample. TCRdb processed the 5' RACE reads anew with MiXCR; each CDR3 protein has one entry. The sample has about a million distinct CDR3 sequences; just over 50% are singletons. This rearrangement joins TRBV27 to TRBJ2-5; TRBD1 or TRBD2 may be the D gene (5 bases each). The DNA end favors TRBJ2-7, so the J call may be wrong. Material: blood. The clonotype comes from a woman aged 60 to 75 in good health. The CDR3 DNA follows: TGTGCCAGCAGTGCCCCGGGACGGACCATCTACGAGCAGTACTTC. Residues: CASSAPGRTIYEQYF.